Listed below are T cell receptor beta chains from one sample, sequenced in a study of CD8 T cell repertoires and HIV-1 epitope variants. This table comes from immunoSEQ multiplex PCR, and its TCRdb copy is limited to in-frame clones, with some not included. The sample contains several thousand clones, 60% to 65% of which appear only once. Antigen specificity for these receptors is unknown. The sequenced sample was cultured CD8+ T cells derived from PBMCs. These receptors all come from a male donor with HIV. Each CDR3 is given with its conserved first and last residue. A D gene is named only where the DNA matches it firmly. A row's size may be missing; if present it is once, few, many or a size class.

V,D,J,size,CDR3,DNA
TRBV19,NA,TRBJ2-1,NA,CASSIGWGVAYNEQFF,TGTGCCAGTAGTATAGGATGGGGGGTCGCCTACAATGAGCAGTTCTTC
TRBV5-1,TRBD1,TRBJ2-5,NA,CASSSLPTGVETQYF,TGCGCCAGCAGTTCACTCCCGACAGGGGTAGAGACCCAGTACTTC
TRBV6-6,TRBD1,TRBJ1-2,NA,CASSHSGQGAGYTF,TGTGCCAGCAGTCACTCGGGACAGGGGGCTGGCTACACCTTC
TRBV29-1,NA,TRBJ2-1,NA,CSVGGGKSNEQFF,TGCAGCGTTGGAGGGGGTAAATCGAATGAGCAGTTCTTC
TRBV6-5,NA,TRBJ2-1,NA,CASSYSGRGRRNEQFF,TGTGCCAGCAGTTACTCGGGCAGGGGAAGGCGAAATGAGCAGTTCTTC
TRBV7-9,TRBD1,TRBJ1-2,NA,CASSLGTGGNPYGYTF,TGTGCCAGCAGCTTAGGGACAGGGGGAAATCCTTATGGCTACACCTTC
TRBV19,TRBD1,TRBJ2-5,NA,CASSGTEEETQYF,TGTGCCAGTAGCGGGACAGAAGAAGAGACCCAGTACTTC
TRBV19,NA,TRBJ2-7,NA,CASSPWGGSYEQYF,TGTGCCAGTAGTCCCTGGGGCGGGTCCTACGAGCAGTACTTC
TRBV19,TRBD1,TRBJ2-7,NA,CASSINAGGLYEQYF,TGTGCCAGTAGTATCAACGCAGGGGGCCTTTACGAGCAGTACTTC
TRBV6-5,NA,TRBJ2-1,NA,CASSYSMNSYNEQFF,TGTGCCAGCAGTTACTCTATGAACTCCTACAATGAGCAGTTCTTC
TRBV28,NA,TRBJ1-1,large,CATFPTGSNTEAFF,TGTGCCACCTTTCCGACAGGCTCGAACACTGAAGCTTTCTTT
TRBV28,NA,TRBJ1-1,NA,CASSLLMNTEAFF,TGTGCCAGCAGTTTATTGATGAACACTGAAGCTTTCTTT
TRBV19,NA,TRBJ1-5,NA,CASSMGVRGIGNQPQHF,TGTGCCAGTAGTATGGGGGTCAGGGGAATTGGAAATCAGCCCCAGCATTTT
TRBV11-1,NA,TRBJ1-1,NA,CASSLALQTEAFF,TGTGCCAGCAGCTTGGCTCTACAGACTGAAGCTTTCTTT
TRBV5-6,NA,TRBJ1-3,NA,CASSLGAGATGNTIYF,TGTGCCAGCAGCTTGGGAGCCGGGGCAACTGGAAACACCATATATTTT
TRBV6-5,NA,TRBJ1-1,few,CASSYSNTEAFF,TGTGCCAGCAGTTACTCCAACACTGAAGCTTTCTTT
TRBV15,NA,TRBJ1-1,large,CATSRDRAPNTEAFF,TGTGCCACCAGCAGAGATAGGGCGCCAAACACTGAAGCTTTCTTT
TRBV6-4,NA,TRBJ1-5,NA,CAKGKGHSNQPQHF,TGTGCCAAGGGTAAGGGGCATAGCAATCAGCCCCAGCATTTT
TRBV4-3,TRBD1,TRBJ2-5,NA,CASSQATGGLETQYF,TGCGCCAGCAGCCAAGCGACAGGGGGGTTAGAGACCCAGTACTTC
TRBV6-1,NA,TRBJ2-2,NA,CASSEIWTNTGELFF,TGTGCCAGCAGTGAAATATGGACCAACACCGGGGAGCTGTTTTTT
TRBV27,NA,TRBJ1-3,few,CASSSVMSSGNTIYF,TGTGCCAGCAGTTCCGTCATGAGCTCTGGAAACACCATATATTTT
TRBV5-6,TRBD1,TRBJ1-1,NA,CASSWGQGNTEAFF,TGTGCCAGCAGCTGGGGACAGGGGAACACTGAAGCTTTCTTT
TRBV7-9,NA,TRBJ2-7,NA,CASSPRGAGEEAYEQYF,TGTGCCAGCAGCCCAAGGGGGGCGGGAGAGGAAGCCTACGAGCAGTACTTC
TRBV5-4,TRBD1,TRBJ1-1,few,CASSLVQGGSPTEAFF,TGTGCCAGCAGCCTGGTTCAGGGGGGGAGTCCGACTGAAGCTTTCTTT
TRBV19,TRBD2,TRBJ2-1,NA,CASSIGGSGNDEQFF,TGTGCCAGTAGTATAGGGGGTAGCGGGAACGATGAGCAGTTCTTC
TRBV28,NA,TRBJ1-5,NA,CASRNTGNQPQHF,TGTGCCAGCAGAAACACAGGCAATCAGCCCCAGCATTTT
TRBV27,TRBD1,TRBJ2-7,NA,CASSQQGLGVEQYF,TGTGCCAGCAGTCAACAGGGGTTAGGGGTCGAGCAGTACTTC
TRBV19,NA,TRBJ2-6,NA,CASSIDQGSGANVLTF,TGTGCCAGTAGTATAGATCAGGGGTCTGGGGCCAACGTCCTGACTTTC
TRBV7-8,NA,TRBJ2-5,few,CASSFLGTQYF,TGTGCCAGCAGCTTCTTGGGGACCCAGTACTTC
TRBV7-3,NA,TRBJ1-1,few,CASRDSGNTEAFF,TGTGCCAGCAGGGACTCAGGGAACACTGAAGCTTTCTTT
TRBV9,NA,TRBJ1-1,NA,CASSPGGETNTEAFF,TGTGCCAGCAGCCCAGGCGGGGAAACGAACACTGAAGCTTTCTTT
TRBV7-9,NA,TRBJ1-2,NA,CASSLGENYGYTF,TGTGCCAGCAGCTTAGGGGAAAACTATGGCTACACCTTC
TRBV6-5,NA,TRBJ2-3,NA,CASSADVTDTQYF,TGTGCCAGCAGTGCGGACGTTACAGATACGCAGTATTTT
TRBV7-9,NA,TRBJ1-1,few,CASSLPVGPYTEAFF,TGTGCCAGCAGCTTACCTGTGGGCCCTTACACTGAAGCTTTCTTT
TRBV5-6,NA,TRBJ2-2,NA,CASSQINTGELFF,TGTGCCAGCAGCCAAATAAACACCGGGGAGCTGTTTTTT
TRBV9,TRBD2,TRBJ2-1,once,CASSVEGLAGEYNEQFF,TGTGCCAGCAGCGTAGAGGGACTAGCGGGGGAATACAATGAGCAGTTCTTC
TRBV7-8,NA,TRBJ1-1,NA,CASSPGRWDTEAFF,TGTGCCAGCAGCCCGGGCCGATGGGACACTGAAGCTTTCTTT
TRBV19,NA,TRBJ2-7,NA,CASSPGRDNYEQYF,TGTGCCAGTAGTCCAGGACGGGATAACTACGAGCAGTACTTC
TRBV5-1,NA,TRBJ1-5,once,CASSPEGDQPQHF,TGCGCCAGCAGCCCGGAGGGGGATCAGCCCCAGCATTTT
TRBV7-2,NA,TRBJ1-1,NA,CASSLSSTEAFF,TGTGCCAGCAGCTTAAGTAGCACTGAAGCTTTCTTT
TRBV15,NA,TRBJ2-5,large,CATSRDRRETQYF,TGTGCCACCAGCAGAGATCGGAGAGAGACCCAGTACTTC
TRBV4-1,TRBD2,TRBJ2-3,once,CASSPGLASDTQYF,TGCGCCAGCAGTCCCGGACTAGCCTCAGATACGCAGTATTTT
TRBV28,NA,TRBJ2-3,once,CASSLYSGSSTDTQYF,TGTGCCAGCAGTTTATACAGCGGTTCTAGCACAGATACGCAGTATTTT
TRBV7-9,NA,TRBJ2-3,NA,CASSLPPRHTQYF,TGTGCCAGCAGCTTACCTCCCCGCCATACGCAGTATTTT
TRBV2,NA,TRBJ2-2,NA,CASSWGRTGELFF,TGTGCCAGCAGTTGGGGCAGAACCGGGGAGCTGTTTTTT
TRBV15,NA,TRBJ1-1,NA,CATSRDRGLNTEAFF,TGTGCCACCAGCAGAGACCGGGGTTTAAACACTGAAGCTTTCTTT
TRBV7-6,TRBD2,TRBJ2-1,NA,CASSFGARAGILNEQFF,TGTGCCAGCAGCTTTGGAGCCAGAGCGGGAATTTTAAATGAGCAGTTCTTC
TRBV2,NA,TRBJ2-2,NA,CASSDYRGGELFF,TGTGCCAGCAGTGACTATAGGGGCGGGGAGCTGTTTTTT
TRBV7-9,NA,TRBJ1-1,NA,CASSLGQVSPEAFF,TGTGCCAGCAGCTTAGGACAGGTTTCACCCGAAGCTTTCTTT
TRBV4-1,NA,TRBJ1-2,hyperexpanded,CASSQDPPDLDYGYTF,TGCGCCAGCAGCCAAGATCCCCCAGACTTGGACTATGGCTACACCTTC
TRBV7-9,TRBD2,TRBJ2-7,NA,CASSLKYGTSASYEQYF,TGTGCCAGCAGCTTGAAGTATGGGACTAGCGCCTCCTACGAGCAGTACTTC